A selection of T cell receptor beta chains follows, all from one sample in a study of relationships among human T cell subsets. MiXCR, applied by TCRdb to the multiplex PCR reads, yields one record per CDR3 protein. The table shows 13,000 or so distinct CDR3 sequences, with around two thirds occurring only once. Sequencing was carried out using CD4+ Th1 cells sorted from blood. Every receptor here comes from a man aged 40-55 years in good health. Both conserved end residues are trimmed from each CDR3.

V: TRBV11-2
length: 13
CDR3: ASSPGLAGPYEQY

V: TRBV6-5
length: 13
CDR3: ASSYQPRGFDEQY

V: TRBV7-3
length: 13
CDR3: ASSAKREGLETQY

V: TRBV10-3
length: 9
CDR3: AISELETQY

V: TRBV11-3
length: 14
CDR3: ASSFDGTRGTDTQY

V: TRBV5-1
length: 11
CDR3: ASRGRNTGELF

V: TRBV28
length: 11
CDR3: ASSLPESSGYT

V: TRBV10-3
length: 12
CDR3: AISESAGANVLT

V: TRBV4-2
length: 13
CDR3: ASSQVSGGEETQY

V: TRBV11-2
length: 13
CDR3: ASSFGLSGDNEQF

V: TRBV10-3
length: 15
CDR3: AIGSGPRTSATGELF

V: TRBV11-2
length: 12
CDR3: ASSLAGQAYEQY

V: TRBV28
length: 12
CDR3: ASTSTGRGYEQY

V: TRBV11-3
length: 11
CDR3: ASSLQPNTEAF

V: TRBV27
length: 14
CDR3: ASSLRFSGGANEQF

V: TRBV28
length: 11
CDR3: ASSPMGRVIQY

V: TRBV19
length: 13
CDR3: ASSVISGSRSEQF

V: TRBV20-1
length: 9
CDR3: SAQGGTEAF

V: TRBV20-1
length: 14
CDR3: STRSSGRDHYNEQF

V: TRBV2
length: 10
CDR3: ASSGQSPEQF

V: TRBV4-2
length: 13
CDR3: ASSQDIGHSYEQY

V: TRBV2
length: 10
CDR3: ASSELMAVQF

V: TRBV28
length: 12
CDR3: ASSLGTLGNTIY

V: TRBV28
length: 14
CDR3: ASRSPGGGGRDEQY

V: TRBV7-9
length: 16
CDR3: ASSAPSGRPPESNEQF

V: TRBV11-3
length: 13
CDR3: ASSLAGGSSYEQY

V: TRBV15
length: 14
CDR3: ATSRGPASSYNEQF

V: TRBV5-6
length: 14
CDR3: ASSRGLLSSYNEQF

V: TRBV28
length: 12
CDR3: ASRTSGGSYEQY

V: TRBV15
length: 12
CDR3: ATSRSPYKNIQY

V: TRBV11-2
length: 13
CDR3: ASSFQGGSDSEQY

V: TRBV10-3
length: 13
CDR3: AISDSRTGVDTQY

V: TRBV11-2
length: 11
CDR3: ASSYDRGDGYT

V: TRBV13
length: 14
CDR3: ASSSFDRGRQETQY

V: TRBV10-3
length: 13
CDR3: AISESGGSVYEQY

V: TRBV11-2
length: 12
CDR3: ASSLGTGGYGYT

V: TRBV7-2
length: 12
CDR3: ASSLAASGGTQY

V: TRBV6-6
length: 14
CDR3: ASREPSGPTVNEQF

V: TRBV2
length: 8
CDR3: ASSWTGYT

V: TRBV11-2
length: 10
CDR3: ASSWRTVEAF

V: TRBV29-1
length: 11
CDR3: SVVWTGQETQY